The 12 T cell receptor beta chains presented below share a single source sample, sequenced in a study of response to subunit inactivated influenza vaccine. TCRdb passed the RT-PCR reads through MiXCR, listing each CDR3 protein once. The sample holds 800,000 to 1,000,000 distinct CDR3 sequences, around 20% seen once. Source: PBMCs from blood, taken more than 4 days after vaccination. These receptors all stem from a man over 45 who received an inactivated influenza vaccine.

This clonotype was observed many times. This chain uses TRBV20-1 with TRBJ2-7; no definite D call. This CDR3 comprises 11 residues. The V and J ends lost 6 bases and 5 bases respectively, with 11 bases between them. Germline V lookup: CDR1 DFQATT, CDR2 SNEGSKA (reference sequence). CDR3 residues: CSAHLVNEQYF. The CDR3 DNA reads TGCAGTGCGCACCTAGTGAACGAGCAGTACTTC.

This clonotype was detected a few times. J is TRBJ2-3 and V is TRBV12-3 or TRBV12-4; D is unclear. Trimming cost V 6 bases and J 4 bases, with 8 bases left between them. The CDR3 spans 12 residues. CDR3 sequence (DNA): TGTGCCAGCAGAAACACGGCAGATACGCAGTATTTT. Residues: CASRNTADTQYF.

V gene TRBV6-1 combines with J gene TRBJ2-4; no firm D call. The V end was cut by 7 bases, the J end by 2 bases, with 12 bases between. This CDR3 has 14 amino acids. CDR1 is MNHNS, CDR2 SASEGT, per germline. The CDR3 DNA reads TGTGCCAGCACCCCGGGTACGACCAAAAACATTCAGTACTTC. This sequence encodes CASTPGTTKNIQYF.

The chain recombines TRBV29-1 with TRBJ1-1; possibly TRBD1 for D (6 bases). The germline gives CDR1 SQVTM, CDR2 ANQGSEA. With 2 bases removed from V and 0 bases from J, the gap between germline ends came to 10 bases. The CDR3 runs to 14 residues. CDR3 residues: CSVERGGMNTEAFF. The CDR3 bases are TGCAGCGTTGAAAGGGGGGGAATGAACACTGAAGCTTTCTTT.

Here the CDR3 reads CATSRVMGVPYQPQHF. CDR3 DNA sequence: TGTGCCACCAGCAGAGTTATGGGAGTCCCTTATCAGCCCCAGCATTTT. The chain employs TRBV15 and TRBJ1-5; D unresolved. The CDR3 runs 16 residues. Germline V gene data show CDR1 as LNHNV and CDR2 as YYDKDF (reference sequence). V lost 1 base to trimming and J lost 5 bases, with 15 bases between them.

The J gene is TRBJ2-3, the V gene TRBV11-1; maybe TRBD2 (5 bases). With 3 bases removed from V and 1 base from J, the gap between germline ends came to 20 bases. The CDR3 has 18 amino acids. The germline V gene encodes CDR1 SGHAT and CDR2 FQDESV (reference sequence). The CDR3 loop is CASSFPRQPADRTDTQYF. As DNA, the CDR3 is TGTGCCAGCAGCTTCCCTCGGCAACCAGCGGACCGCACAGATACGCAGTATTTT.

This clonotype was found a few times. The chain uses TRBV6-1 and TRBJ2-7; perhaps TRBD2 as D (5 bases). CDR3 length: 13 residues. In germline, CDR1 is MNHNS, CDR2 SASEGT. For the CDR3, the DNA is TGTGGCACGAGGACTTCGAGCTCCTACGAGCAGTACTTC. This translates into CGTRTSSSYEQYF.

The chain couples TRBV30 to TRBJ2-7; 7 bases are a match to TRBD2. CDR3 length equals 13 residues. V lost 2 bases and J lost 2; bases outside the gene matches: 3. Germline loops: CDR1 GTSNPN, CDR2 SVGIG (reference sequence). CDR3 loop: CAWSPGGTYEQYF. The DNA for the CDR3 is TGTGCCTGGAGTCCGGGGGGAACCTACGAGCAGTACTTC.

In this sample, this clonotype turned up a few times. V usage is TRBV29-1 and J usage is TRBJ2-1; tentative D call: TRBD2 (5 bases). V lost 3 bases and J 11 bases, leaving 20 bases between the germline ends. This CDR3 spans 14 amino acids. Per germline, CDR1 SQVTM and CDR2 ANQGSEA. The DNA for the CDR3 is TGCAGCGTTGAGGGGTTCAGTATTGGGGAGAAGCAGTTCTTC. It is translated as CSVEGFSIGEKQFF.

The chain employs TRBV27 and TRBJ2-1; D uncertain. Germline CDR1 MNHEY, CDR2 SMNVEV (reference sequence). V lost 6 bases, J lost 5 bases, and 8 bases lay in between. This CDR3 contains 12 residues. The CDR3 loop reads CASRTMDNEQFF. The DNA for the CDR3 is TGTGCCAGCAGAACGATGGACAATGAGCAGTTCTTC.

This clonotype was detected only a few times. The J gene is TRBJ1-2, the V gene TRBV5-1, with 8 bases lining up with TRBD1. CDR1 SGHRS and CDR2 YFSETQ come from the germline V gene. V was pared by 4 bases and J by 4 bases, with 6 bases of the junction left unmatched. The CDR3 spans 14 residues. CDR3 sequence reads: CASSPGDRLYGYTF. In DNA, the CDR3 is TGCGCCAGCAGCCCAGGGGACAGGCTCTATGGCTACACCTTC.

The rearrangement uses TRBV5-5 and TRBJ1-5, with D possibly TRBD1 on 5 matching bases. The CDR3 runs to 15 residues. Trimming took 0 bases from V and 5 from J, leaving 12 bases between them. The germline gives CDR1 SGHKS, CDR2 YYEKEE (reference sequence). CDR3 DNA: TGTGCCAGCAGCTTGGGACAGCCGGCGGATCAGCCCCAGCATTTT. It encodes CASSLGQPADQPQHF.